A single sample gave rise to the 15 T cell receptor beta chains below, sequenced in a study of T-cell memory formation after mild COVID-19. MiXCR, applied by TCRdb to the 5' RACE reads, yields one record per CDR3 protein. The sample yields about 560,000 distinct CDR3 sequences, roughly 17% seen once. Sample: PBMCs or a T cell subset sorted from them (not recorded which). The receptor source for this set is an adult woman who had mild COVID-19 (a few samples of this study predate the infection). Cell type and time point are not known.

In its sample, this clonotype was seen a few times. The rearrangement links TRBV6-1 to TRBJ2-7; 7 bases fit TRBD1. V shed 2 bases, J shed 4 bases, and the junction held 5 bases outside the gene matches. Germline V lookup: CDR1 MNHNS, CDR2 SASEGT. The CDR3 loop spans 14 amino acids. This chain's CDR3 is CASSESDRLYEQYF. DNA of the CDR3: TGTGCCAGCAGTGAATCGGACAGGCTTTACGAGCAGTACTTC.

This clonotype was seen only a few times. The chain combines TRBV6-5 with TRBJ1-2; 7 bases fit TRBD1. The trim removed 6 bases at V and 4 bases at J, leaving 11 bases unmatched. CDR3 length: 15 amino acids. Germline V lookup: CDR1 MNHEY, CDR2 SVGAGI. The CDR3, as DNA: TGTGCCAGCAGACCAAAACCGACAGGGTCCTATGGCTACACCTTC. Protein: CASRPKPTGSYGYTF.

V and J are TRBV7-9 and TRBJ2-7; 10 bases fit TRBD1. CDR1 SEHNR and CDR2 FQNEAQ come from the germline V gene (reference sequence). The CDR3 loop spans 17 amino acids. J gave up 1 base and V 4 bases, and 10 bases lay outside the gene matches. The CDR3 nucleotides read TGTGCCAGCAGCTCCCCTTCCGGGACAGGGGCTTCCTACGAGCAGTACTTC. Residues: CASSSPSGTGASYEQYF.

V and J are TRBV20-1 and TRBJ2-1; 7 bases align to TRBD1. The J segment lost 9 bases and the V segment lost 4 bases, leaving 9 bases of the junction unmatched. The CDR3 consists of 13 residues. CDR1 and CDR2 from the germline V gene are DFQATT and SNEGSKA (reference sequence). In DNA, the CDR3 is TGCAGTGCTAAAGGGGGCTCGGCCGTTGAGCAGTTCTTC. Amino acids: CSAKGGSAVEQFF.

This clonotype was found many times. The chain carries TRBV20-1 and TRBJ2-3, with D possibly being TRBD2 (5 bases). CDR3 length: 12 residues. Trimming removed 4 bases at V and 5 bases at J, with 10 bases between. Germline lookup yields CDR1 DFQATT and CDR2 SNEGSKA (reference sequence). The CDR3: CSANTRGDTQYF. In DNA form, the CDR3 reads TGCAGTGCTAACACCCGGGGAGATACGCAGTATTTT.

This clonotype has only a few counts. The V gene is TRBV20-1, the J gene TRBJ2-3, with 8 bases aligning to TRBD1. CDR3 size: 15 residues. Germline V gene data show CDR1 as DFQATT and CDR2 as SNEGSKA (reference sequence). The trim removed 5 bases at V and 2 bases at J, leaving 9 bases unmatched. The CDR3 DNA reads as TGCAGTGCTGGAACAAACAGGGGGAACACAGATACGCAGTATTTT. The encoded protein is CSAGTNRGNTDTQYF.

The chain combines TRBV6-5 with TRBJ1-3; D may be TRBD1 (5 bases). The CDR3 spans 15 residues. CDR1 and CDR2 (germline): MNHEY, SVGAGI. V was pared by 2 bases and J by 0 bases, with 8 bases between. CDR3 in DNA: TGTGCCAGCAGTTACCAGGACAACTCTGGAAACACCATATATTTT. Translated, it gives CASSYQDNSGNTIYF.

This clonotype appeared many times. An end of the junction differs from the germline gene, which may be a read error. V and J are TRBV12-3 or TRBV12-4 and TRBJ1-1; tentatively, D is TRBD1 (6 bases). The CDR3 loop spans 15 amino acids. The CDR3 spells CASSLGIPRGTEAFF. CDR3 DNA: TGTGCCAGCAGCTTAGGTATCCCCAGGGGCACTGAAGCTTTCTTT.

The chain is built from TRBV6-6 and TRBJ1-5; 10 bases agree with TRBD1. Looked up from germline, CDR1 is MNHNY and CDR2 is SVGAGI (reference sequence). V trimming: 4 bases; J trimming: 3 bases; junction bases outside the gene matches: 9. The length of the CDR3 is 17 residues. CDR3 sequence: CASSSLRDRGTNQPQHF. The DNA for the CDR3 is TGTGCCAGCAGTTCTCTTCGGGACAGGGGTACCAATCAGCCCCAGCATTTT.

The chain couples TRBV18 to TRBJ2-2; D assignment may be TRBD1 or TRBD2 (6 bases each). V lost 3 bases, J lost 4 bases, and 12 bases lay in between. The CDR3 consists of 15 residues. Looked up from germline, CDR1 is KGHSH and CDR2 is LQKENI. CDR3 region: CASSPRRGSTGELFF. For the CDR3, the DNA is TGTGCCAGCTCACCGAGGAGGGGGAGCACCGGGGAGCTGTTTTTT.

The sample holds a few counts of this clonotype. This chain links TRBV9 with TRBJ2-3; 12 nucleotides align to TRBD2. V was pared by 4 bases and J by 2 bases, with 5 bases of the junction left unmatched. This CDR3 comprises 16 residues. Germline V CDR1 and CDR2: SGDLS, YYNGEE. CDR3 bases: TGTGCCAGCAGCTCTCTAGCGGGAGGGCCCACAGATACGCAGTATTTT. Residues: CASSSLAGGPTDTQYF.

This clonotype has just a few counts. This chain joins TRBV24-1 and TRBJ2-6; possible D gene TRBD2, 5 bases. Germline loops: CDR1 KGHDR, CDR2 SFDVKD. V lost 3 bases to trimming and J lost 2 bases, with 7 bases between them. The CDR3 length is 15 residues. CDR3 region: CATSDTRAGANVLTF. In DNA form, the CDR3 reads TGTGCCACCAGTGATACTAGGGCTGGGGCCAACGTCCTGACTTTC.

J is TRBJ2-7 and V is TRBV9, with D perhaps matching TRBD2 (7 bases). Trimming removed 3 bases from V and 7 bases from J, with 11 bases in between. The CDR3 is 12 amino acids. Germline assignment: CDR1 SGDLS and CDR2 YYNGEE. In DNA form, the CDR3 reads TGTGCCAGCAGCGAGGGAGGGGGGGAGCAGTACTTC. Amino acids: CASSEGGGEQYF.

This clonotype was seen only a few times. The chain links TRBV23-1 to TRBJ1-4; tentative D call: TRBD1 (5 bases). TRBV23-1 is sorted into the ORF group, with uncertain function. This CDR3 has 15 amino acids. The V gene lost 3 bases and the J gene lost 4 bases, with 12 bases spanning the gap. CDR3 nucleotides: TGCGCCAGCAGTCACCGGGGCGGGGATAATGAAAAACTGTTTTTT. It translates to CASSHRGGDNEKLFF.

This clonotype was recorded many times. The CDR3 here is CASSLGSAAYEQYF. CDR3 nucleotides: TGTGCCAGCAGCTTAGGTTCAGCCGCCTACGAGCAGTACTTC. The V gene is TRBV7-9, the J gene TRBJ2-7; D remains unclear. The germline V and J ends were trimmed by 1 base and 2 bases, with 9 bases remaining between them. Germline CDR1 and CDR2: SEHNR and FQNEAQ (reference sequence). The CDR3 has 14 residues.